This T cell receptor beta chain was captured in a study of T cells after yellow fever vaccination. Study-level background: Fractions of limited cellularity were prepared by means of SMART-Seq v4 Ultra Low Input.

TCR cDNA, made by 5'RACE template switching, carried an added universal primer site and UMIs. MiXCR was run by TCRdb on the 5' RACE reads, yielding one entry per CDR3 protein. The data contain under 150,000 distinct CDR3 sequences, roughly 8.2% of them singletons. This clonotype was seen at least ten times. The CDR3 is 15 amino acids. Germline values: CDR1 SGHRS, CDR2 YFSETQ. The V gene end was trimmed by 3 bases and the J gene end by 2 bases; junction bases not matched to a gene: 2. This TCR derives from a man in his thirties or forties who received the YFV17D yellow fever vaccine. Specimen: CD4+ T cells sorted from PBMCs, collected 5 days after the yellow fever booster vaccination. The chain uses TRBV5-1 and TRBJ2-2, with 9 bases aligning to TRBD2. In DNA, the CDR3 is TGCGCCAGCAGCTCTAGCGGGATAAACACCGGGGAGCTGTTTTTT. Translated: CASSSSGINTGELFF.